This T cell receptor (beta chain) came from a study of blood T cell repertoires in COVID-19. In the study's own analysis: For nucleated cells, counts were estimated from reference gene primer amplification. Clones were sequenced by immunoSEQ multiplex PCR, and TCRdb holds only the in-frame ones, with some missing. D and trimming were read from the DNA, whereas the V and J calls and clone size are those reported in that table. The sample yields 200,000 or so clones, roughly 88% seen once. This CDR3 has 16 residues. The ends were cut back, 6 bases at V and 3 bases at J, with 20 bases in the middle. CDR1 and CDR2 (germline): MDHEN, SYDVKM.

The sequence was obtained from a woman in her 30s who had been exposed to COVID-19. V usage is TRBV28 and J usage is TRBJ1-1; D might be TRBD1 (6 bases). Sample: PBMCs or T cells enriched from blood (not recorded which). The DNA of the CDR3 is TGTGCCAGCAGCCACAGGGTTTGGGCATTAGACACTGAAGCTTTCTTT. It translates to CASSHRVWALDTEAFF.